This T cell receptor (beta chain) derives from a study of beta chain features in type 1 diabetes. Notes on the study in general: Researchers reported that naive, central memory and Treg TCRB repertoires appeared more similar in patients than in healthy donors. Significant though moderate, a shortening of TCRB CDR3s appeared in all four CD4+ subsets of Type 1 diabetes patients.

There are a few counts of this clone. Its antigen is currently unknown. The CDR3 has 15 amino acids. Germline V gene sequence: CDR1 SGHTA, CDR2 FQGNSA. Trimming cost V 0 bases and J 0 bases, with 8 bases left between them. Blood was collected once per donor into heparin, averaging approximately 0.11 L. Central memory, naive, regulatory and stem cell-like memory CD4+ cells were sorted by CD45RO/CCR7/CD25/CD127/CD95/CD27. Reverse transcribing all isolated RNA meant expressed TCRB transcripts were sequenced. Here immunoSEQ multiplex PCR was the method, and the copy in TCRdb shows in-frame clones only, minus some. The table includes about 140,000 clones, about 9.1% detected once.

The material sequenced was central memory CD4+ T cells from blood. This sequence was found in a middle-aged woman in good health. The genes are TRBV7-2 and TRBJ1-1; tentatively, D is TRBD1 (5 bases). The CDR3 here is CASSLAGRVNTEAFF. The CDR3 DNA is TGTGCCAGCAGCTTAGCCGGCAGGGTGAACACTGAAGCTTTCTTT. Combining the CDR3 with reference TRBV7-2 and TRBJ1-1 gives the whole variable domain GAGVSQSPSNKVTEKGKDVELRCDPISGHTALYWYRQSLGQGLEFLIYFQGNSAPDKSGLPSDRFSAERTGGSVSTLTIQRTQQEDSAVYLCASSLAGRVNTEAFFGQGTRLTVV.